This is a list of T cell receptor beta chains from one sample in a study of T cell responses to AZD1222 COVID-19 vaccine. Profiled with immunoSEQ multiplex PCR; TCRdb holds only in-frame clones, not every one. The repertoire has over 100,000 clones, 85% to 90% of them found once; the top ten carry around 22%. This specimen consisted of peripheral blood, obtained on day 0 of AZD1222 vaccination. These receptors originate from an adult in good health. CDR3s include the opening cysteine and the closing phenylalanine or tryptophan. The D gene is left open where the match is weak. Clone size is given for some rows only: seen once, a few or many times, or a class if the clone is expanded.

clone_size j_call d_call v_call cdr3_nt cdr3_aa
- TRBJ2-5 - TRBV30 TGTGCCTGGAGTGAGAGGGAGACCCAGTACTTC CAWSERETQYF
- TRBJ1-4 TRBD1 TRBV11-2 TGTGCCAGCAGCTCCGGACAGGGAAAACTGTTTTTT CASSSGQGKLFF
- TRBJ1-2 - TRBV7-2 TGTGCCAGCAGCTCCAAGGTGAACTATGGCTACACCTTC CASSSKVNYGYTF
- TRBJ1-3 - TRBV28 TGTGCCAGCAGTTTGCCCACAGGGCGCGGAAACACCATATATTTT CASSLPTGRGNTIYF
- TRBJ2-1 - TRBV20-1 TGCAGTGCTAGTCCCCAGACCAATGAGCAGTTCTTC CSASPQTNEQFF
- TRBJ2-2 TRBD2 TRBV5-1 TGCGCCAGCAGCTTACGGCTAGCGGGTAACACCGGGGAGCTGTTTTTT CASSLRLAGNTGELFF
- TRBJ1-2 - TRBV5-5 TGTGCCAGCAGCTTGGGAGGGACACCTAACTATGGCTACACCTTC CASSLGGTPNYGYTF
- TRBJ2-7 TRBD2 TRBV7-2 TGTGCCAGCAGCTTAACCGGGGGGGCCTACGAGCAGTACTTC CASSLTGGAYEQYF
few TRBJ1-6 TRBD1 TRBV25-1 TGTGCCAGCAGTAAAACAGGGGCAGCTAATTCACCCCTCCACTTT CASSKTGAANSPLHF
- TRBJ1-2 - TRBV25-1 TGTGCCAGCAGTAGGGCAGGGGCGGAGGGCTACACCTTC CASSRAGAEGYTF
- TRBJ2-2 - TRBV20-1 TGCAGTGCTAGTATGAGGAGGCGGGACACCGGGGAGCTGTTTTTT CSASMRRRDTGELFF
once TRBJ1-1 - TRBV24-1 TGTGCCACCAGTGATTTGTTAAGGGGGGGCGACCTTGAAGCTTTCTTT CATSDLLRGGDLEAFF
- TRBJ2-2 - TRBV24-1 TGTGCCACCAGTGATCCGGGGACCACCGGGGAGCTGTTTTTT CATSDPGTTGELFF
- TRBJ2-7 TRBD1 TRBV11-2 TGTGCCAGCAGCCTCGGGACAGGCTACGAGCAGTACTTC CASSLGTGYEQYF
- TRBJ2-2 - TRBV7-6 TGTGCCAGCAGCCCCACATGGGGAGGGAACACCGGGGAGCTGTTTTTT CASSPTWGGNTGELFF
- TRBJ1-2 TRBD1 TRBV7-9 TGTGCCAGCAGCTTAGCCAGGGGGCATGGCTACACCTTC CASSLARGHGYTF
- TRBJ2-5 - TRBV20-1 TGCAGTGCTAGTAACCAATATGCAAAAGGCGGGACCCAGTACTTC CSASNQYAKGGTQYF
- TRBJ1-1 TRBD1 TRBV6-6 TGTGCCAGCAGCCGCGGACAGGGGGAAGCTTTCTTT CASSRGQGEAFF
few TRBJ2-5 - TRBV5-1 TGCGCCAGCAGCGATGGGGGGAGAGGTGAGACCCAGTACTTC CASSDGGRGETQYF
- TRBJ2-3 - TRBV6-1 TGTGCCAGCAGTGAAATCGGGGTGGGCACAGATACGCAGTATTTT CASSEIGVGTDTQYF
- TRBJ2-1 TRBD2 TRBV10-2 TGCGCCAGCAGAGGACTAGCGGGGGGGCGGCAGTTCTTC CASRGLAGGRQFF
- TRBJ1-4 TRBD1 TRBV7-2 TGTGCCAGCAGCTCCCCTGCGGGACAGGGGTTGGACGAAAAACTGTTTTTT CASSSPAGQGLDEKLFF
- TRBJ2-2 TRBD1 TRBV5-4 TGTGCCAGCAGCTTGGGGGGGACAGGGAACACCGGGGAGCTGTTTTTT CASSLGGTGNTGELFF
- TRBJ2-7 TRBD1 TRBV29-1 TGCAGCGTTAACCTCCGGGACAGGGGCCACGAGCAGTACTTC CSVNLRDRGHEQYF
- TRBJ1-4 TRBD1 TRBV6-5 TGTGCCAGCAGAAGGGACAGGGGTCAAAAACTGTTTTTT CASRRDRGQKLFF
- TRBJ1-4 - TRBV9 TGTGCCAGCAGCGAGGGCCCCGGTGGGACGAAACTGTTTTTT CASSEGPGGTKLFF
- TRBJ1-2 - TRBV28 TGTGCCAGCAGTTTAGCGTTCGGGGAAGGTAGCTATGGCTACACCTTC CASSLAFGEGSYGYTF
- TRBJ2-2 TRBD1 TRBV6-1 TGTGCCAGCAACCGAGGGGGCTACACCGGGGAGCTGTTTTTT CASNRGGYTGELFF
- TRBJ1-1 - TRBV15 TGTGCCACCAGCAGAGATCGGGAGGTTGAAGCTTTCTTT CATSRDREVEAFF